A selection of T cell receptor beta chains follows, all from one sample in a study of cytotoxic CD8 clonotypes in ibrutinib-treated CLL. The method was immunoSEQ multiplex PCR; TCRdb's version includes in-frame clones alone and lacks a portion of them. This table has over 120,000 clones, around three quarters appearing once. The starting material was PBMCs, obtained after 12 months of ibrutinib treatment. These TCRs come from a human donor with chronic lymphocytic leukemia. The conserved cysteine and the conserved F or W are not part of the CDR3 here. The D gene is left open where the match is weak.

cdr3_aa j_call v_call d_call cdr3_length
ASSLTYEQY TRBJ2-7 TRBV28 - 9
ASSVRGLSGEQY TRBJ2-7 TRBV9 - 12
ASSLIRGTSGISGANVLT TRBJ2-6 TRBV27 TRBD2 18
ASSTGRTNYEQY TRBJ2-7 TRBV27 - 12
ASITDMNTEAF TRBJ1-1 TRBV2 - 11
ASRSSITDTQY TRBJ2-3 TRBV10-2 - 11
ASSHWGGGPQETQY TRBJ2-5 TRBV4-3 TRBD2 14
ASSFGERAEQF TRBJ2-1 TRBV7-9 - 11
ASVQGLAGVREQF TRBJ2-1 TRBV19 TRBD2 13
ASSQDSDSYGYT TRBJ1-2 TRBV4-3 - 12
ASSLVGMGYEQY TRBJ2-7 TRBV11-2 - 12
AISESRQAGLAGVTDTQY TRBJ2-3 TRBV10-3 TRBD2 18